The rows below give T cell receptor beta chains drawn from one sample of a study of cytomegalovirus exposure and HLA in healthy donors. Method: immunoSEQ multiplex PCR; TCRdb's copy keeps in-frame clones and lacks some. The sample gives 150,000 to 200,000 clones, 79% of which show up once; more than 0.55% is in the top ten. The sequenced material came from PBMCs. These receptors were obtained from a woman in her forties in good health and CMV-seronegative. Both conserved end residues are part of each CDR3. A D gene is named only where the DNA matches it firmly. Size tells how often a clone was seen (once, few, many) or the class of an expanded clone, and some rows leave it out.

j_call,cdr3_length,clone_size,d_call,v_call,cdr3_aa,cdr3_nt
TRBJ1-2,15,.,TRBD1,TRBV5-6,CASSLGDRENYGYTF,TGTGCCAGCAGCTTGGGGGACAGGGAAAACTATGGCTACACCTTC
TRBJ2-7,15,.,.,TRBV23-1,CASSQSGDFRGEQYF,TGCGCCAGCAGTCAATCGGGGGACTTTCGGGGAGAGCAGTACTTC
TRBJ1-6,14,.,TRBD1,TRBV2,CASRGQVYNSPLHF,TGTGCCAGCAGAGGACAGGTCTATAATTCACCCCTCCACTTT
TRBJ2-3,13,.,.,TRBV5-1,CASTGQTTDTQYF,TGCGCCAGCACCGGACAGACCACAGATACGCAGTATTTT
TRBJ1-2,13,.,.,TRBV7-2,CASSLSRVYGYTF,TGTGCCAGCAGCTTAAGCAGGGTCTATGGCTACACCTTC
TRBJ2-2,13,once,.,TRBV28,CATSGVNTGELFF,TGTGCCACATCCGGGGTGAACACCGGGGAGCTGTTTTTT
TRBJ2-6,19,.,.,TRBV15,CATSRDVQGKGSGANVLTF,TGTGCCACCAGCAGAGATGTTCAGGGGAAGGGCTCTGGGGCCAACGTCCTGACTTTC
TRBJ2-7,14,.,.,TRBV6-1,CASSEGRKYYEQYF,TGTGCCAGCAGTGAGGGCAGAAAGTACTACGAGCAGTACTTC
TRBJ2-3,15,once,TRBD2,TRBV5-4,CASSFRGGVTDTQYF,TGTGCCAGCAGCTTCCGGGGAGGGGTCACAGATACGCAGTATTTT
TRBJ2-3,13,.,TRBD2,TRBV5-6,CASSSRGEGSRYF,TGTGCCAGCAGCTCCCGGGGGGAGGGGAGTAGGTATTTT
TRBJ2-7,13,.,TRBD1,TRBV30,CASRDRGAGEQYF,TGTGCCTCCCGGGACAGGGGGGCAGGCGAGCAGTACTTC
TRBJ1-4,14,.,.,TRBV28,CASSLWLRGEKLFF,TGTGCCAGCAGTTTATGGTTGCGAGGCGAAAAACTGTTTTTT
TRBJ1-2,14,.,TRBD1,TRBV7-2,CASSEDRGNYGYTF,TGTGCCAGCAGCGAGGACAGGGGGAACTATGGCTACACCTTC
TRBJ2-2,15,few,TRBD1,TRBV6-5,CASSYDDRENGELFF,TGTGCCAGCAGTTACGACGACAGGGAGAACGGGGAGCTGTTTTTT
TRBJ2-3,14,once,.,TRBV6-1,CASSDGSSTDTQYF,TGTGCCAGCAGTGACGGGAGCAGCACAGATACGCAGTATTTT
TRBJ2-1,17,.,TRBD2,TRBV9,CASSVNLAGSTYNEQFF,TGTGCCAGCAGCGTAAACCTAGCGGGTTCCACCTACAATGAGCAGTTCTTC
TRBJ2-3,15,.,TRBD1,TRBV10-3,CAISSSGQITDTQYF,TGTGCCATTAGCAGCTCGGGACAGATCACAGATACGCAGTATTTT
TRBJ1-1,15,.,.,TRBV7-3,CASSFSAGRGGEAFF,TGTGCCAGCAGCTTTAGTGCAGGGAGGGGTGGTGAAGCTTTCTTT
TRBJ1-1,13,.,.,TRBV30,CAWSGGVNTEAFF,TGTGCCTGGAGTGGGGGGGTGAACACTGAAGCTTTCTTT
TRBJ2-1,15,.,.,TRBV11-3,CASSSWGGAYNEQFF,TGTGCCAGCAGCTCCTGGGGCGGGGCCTACAATGAGCAGTTCTTC
TRBJ2-2,14,.,.,TRBV5-6,CASSLPSGPGELFF,TGTGCCAGCAGCCTCCCCTCAGGGCCCGGGGAGCTGTTTTTT
TRBJ2-7,12,.,.,TRBV30,CAWSAPGGARNF,TGTGCCTGGAGTGCGCCTGGGGGGGCGAGGAACTTC
TRBJ2-3,14,.,.,TRBV14,CASSRIGGTDTQYF,TGTGCCAGCAGTCGGATCGGAGGCACAGATACGCAGTATTTT
TRBJ2-3,16,.,TRBD2,TRBV7-3,CASSLHPSGAQDTQYF,TGTGCCAGCAGCTTACACCCTAGCGGGGCCCAAGATACGCAGTATTTT
TRBJ2-7,13,few,TRBD1,TRBV6-1,CASRTGNPYEQYF,TGTGCCAGCAGGACAGGGAATCCCTACGAGCAGTACTTC
TRBJ2-4,14,.,.,TRBV6-1,CASSEGLVTNIQYF,TGTGCCAGCAGTGAAGGCCTAGTAACCAACATTCAGTACTTC
TRBJ2-3,18,.,.,TRBV27,CASSLSKSLVVSTDTQYF,TGTGCCAGCAGTTTATCGAAATCCTTAGTAGTGAGCACAGATACGCAGTATTTT
TRBJ1-3,13,.,.,TRBV5-4,CASSSGQINTIYF,TGTGCCAGCAGCTCAGGGCAGATAAACACCATATATTTT
TRBJ1-1,13,few,.,TRBV7-9,CASSTQENTEAFF,TGTGCCAGCAGTACACAGGAGAACACTGAAGCTTTCTTT
TRBJ1-2,14,once,TRBD1,TRBV7-8,CASSPGGPNYGYTF,TGTGCCAGCAGCCCAGGGGGGCCTAACTATGGCTACACCTTC
TRBJ1-1,14,.,.,TRBV5-8,CASSRQELNTEAFF,TGTGCCAGCAGCCGACAGGAGTTGAACACTGAAGCTTTCTTT
TRBJ1-6,15,.,.,TRBV6-1,CASRAPSTVNSPLHF,TGTGCCAGCAGAGCCCCCAGTACAGTTAATTCACCCCTCCACTTT
TRBJ2-7,14,.,.,TRBV15,CATSRNRVSYEQYF,TGTGCCACCAGCAGAAACAGGGTGTCCTACGAGCAGTACTTC
TRBJ2-7,13,once,.,TRBV27,CASSLWQSYEQYF,TGTGCCAGCAGTTTATGGCAGTCCTACGAGCAGTACTTC
TRBJ2-7,13,.,TRBD1,TRBV18,CASSDRGNYEQYF,TGTGCCAGCTCGGACAGGGGTAACTACGAGCAGTACTTC
TRBJ1-5,14,.,.,TRBV10-3,CAISDEGGGQPQHF,TGTGCCATCAGTGACGAAGGGGGAGGGCAGCCCCAGCATTTT
TRBJ2-7,12,few,.,TRBV7-9,CASSLASGEQYF,TGTGCCAGCAGCTTAGCTTCAGGCGAGCAGTACTTC
TRBJ2-2,13,.,.,TRBV6-4,CASSEWRGGELFF,TGTGCCAGCAGTGAATGGCGGGGCGGGGAGCTGTTTTTT
TRBJ2-1,16,.,.,TRBV27,CASSLRGGGVNNEQFF,TGTGCCAGCAGTTTAAGGGGGGGAGGGGTGAACAATGAGCAGTTCTTC
TRBJ1-2,14,few,TRBD1,TRBV6-6,CASSYQGQSYGYTF,TGTGCCAGCAGTTACCAGGGACAGAGCTATGGCTACACCTTC
TRBJ1-1,14,.,TRBD1,TRBV19,CASSPFRGITEAFF,TGTGCCAGTAGTCCCTTCAGGGGGATCACTGAAGCTTTCTTT
TRBJ1-1,15,.,.,TRBV9,CASSVGRGGSTEAFF,TGTGCCAGCAGCGTAGGTCGGGGAGGGAGCACTGAAGCTTTCTTT
TRBJ2-3,15,.,.,TRBV7-2,CASSPTSLITDTQYF,TGTGCCAGCAGCCCTACTAGCCTAATCACAGATACGCAGTATTTT
TRBJ2-3,14,.,.,TRBV7-2,CASSAEKRGDTQYF,TGTGCCAGCAGCGCGGAAAAGAGAGGAGATACGCAGTATTTT
TRBJ2-3,17,.,TRBD2,TRBV7-9,CASSYPLAGDITDTQYF,TGTGCCAGCAGCTACCCACTAGCGGGGGATATCACAGATACGCAGTATTTT
TRBJ2-2,14,once,.,TRBV19,CATNGGSRTGELFF,TGTGCCACAAACGGAGGAAGTCGCACCGGGGAGCTGTTTTTT
TRBJ1-4,14,.,TRBD1,TRBV2,CASSSDRGREKLFF,TGTGCCAGCAGTTCGGACAGGGGGCGTGAAAAACTGTTTTTT
TRBJ1-2,13,.,.,TRBV11-1,CASSLGAGYGYTF,TGTGCCAGCAGCTTAGGGGCTGGGTATGGCTACACCTTC
TRBJ2-7,16,.,.,TRBV10-3,CAISESARGGTYEQYF,TGTGCCATCAGTGAGTCCGCTAGGGGAGGAACCTACGAGCAGTACTTC
TRBJ1-2,13,.,.,TRBV6-1,CAASTRTNYGYTF,TGTGCCGCCTCTACGCGAACTAACTATGGCTACACCTTC